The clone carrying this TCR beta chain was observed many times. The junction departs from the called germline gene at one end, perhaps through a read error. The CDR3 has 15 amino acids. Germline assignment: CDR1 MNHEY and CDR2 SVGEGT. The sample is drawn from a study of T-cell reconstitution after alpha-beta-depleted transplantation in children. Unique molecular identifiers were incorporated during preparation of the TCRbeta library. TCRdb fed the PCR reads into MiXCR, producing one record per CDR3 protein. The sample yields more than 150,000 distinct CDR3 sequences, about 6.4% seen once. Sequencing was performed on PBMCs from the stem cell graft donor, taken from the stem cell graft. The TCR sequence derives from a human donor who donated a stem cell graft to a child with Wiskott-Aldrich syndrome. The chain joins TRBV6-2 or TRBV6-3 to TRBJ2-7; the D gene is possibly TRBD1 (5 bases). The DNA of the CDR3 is TGTGCCAGCAGTTACGGTAGTGACAGCCCCTACCAGCAGTACTTC. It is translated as CASSYGSDSPYQQYF.